The 16 T cell receptor beta chains presented below share a single source sample, sequenced in a study of Graves' ophthalmopathy and Graves' hyperthyroidism. Researchers took RNA transcripts and amplified TCR beta CDR3 regions from them. Following a first-round RT-PCR that used HTBI primers, a second-round multiplex PCR was carried out. TCRdb called the multiplex PCR reads again in MiXCR, with one record for every CDR3 protein. The sample has approximately 410,000 distinct CDR3 sequences, approximately 15% seen once. The sequenced sample consisted of peripheral blood. The receptors shown here come from a woman between 18 and 29 years old with stable Graves' hyperthyroidism.

This clonotype was found many times. This rearrangement joins TRBV6-1 to TRBJ2-7; D possibly corresponds to TRBD2 (6 bases). Trimming pared 5 bases from V and 4 bases from J, leaving 18 bases between. CDR3 length equals 15 residues. CDR1 MNHNS and CDR2 SASEGT come from the germline V gene. The CDR3 DNA reads TGTGCCAGCAGTAGCCCGGGACTGAAGAAATACGAGCAGTACTTC. Its protein is CASSSPGLKKYEQYF.

There are many counts of this clonotype. The V and J genes are TRBV5-1 and TRBJ1-1; 7 nucleotides line up with TRBD1. The CDR3 spans 15 residues. The junction had 10 bases not matched to a gene; V was cut back by 0 bases and J by 8 bases. Germline-derived CDR1 and CDR2 are SGHRS and YFSETQ. CDR3 amino acids: CASSLGGVSTGEAFF. As DNA, the CDR3 is TGCGCCAGCAGCTTGGGGGGCGTCTCGACAGGGGAAGCTTTCTTT.

This clonotype was found many times. The V call is TRBV6-1, the J call TRBJ1-1; D may be TRBD1 (6 bases). CDR3 size: 16 residues. Germline V gene lookup returns CDR1 MNHNS and CDR2 SASEGT. Trimming took 6 bases from V and 4 from J, leaving 21 bases between them. The DNA for the CDR3 is TGTGCCAGCAGGCCGACAGGACAGCTCAGGGGCACTGAAGCTTTCTTT. Protein: CASRPTGQLRGTEAFF.

Ten or more counts support this clonotype. The CDR3 nucleotides read TGCGCCAGCAGCCAAGGACCCGAGGCGGGGGAGCTGTTTTTT. Amino acid sequence: CASSQGPEAGELFF. The chain couples TRBV4-1 to TRBJ2-2; D remains unclear. Trimming removed 1 base from V and 8 bases from J, with 11 bases in between. Germline V gene lookup returns CDR1 MGHRA and CDR2 YSYEKL. The CDR3 is 14 amino acids.

The chain combines TRBV6-1 with TRBJ1-2; 7 nucleotides match TRBD1. Unmatched junction bases numbered 6, after V lost 3 bases and J lost 2 bases. The CDR3 totals 15 residues. In germline, CDR1 is MNHNS, CDR2 SASEGT. The CDR3 sequence is CASSEGEQGNYGYTF. The CDR3 DNA is TGTGCCAGCAGTGAGGGGGAACAGGGGAACTATGGCTACACCTTC.

This clonotype appeared many times. The chain uses TRBV6-1 and TRBJ2-5; no firm D call. V was clipped by 6 bases and J by 5 bases, with 16 bases between them. The CDR3 extends over 14 amino acids. Germline V gene sequence: CDR1 MNHNS, CDR2 SASEGT. CDR3 nucleotides: TGTGCCAGCAGCTTCGGTCAGGCGTGGGAGACCCAGTACTTC. Translation: CASSFGQAWETQYF.

This clonotype was observed a single time. The V call is TRBV6-2 or TRBV6-3, the J call TRBJ1-1; D is ambiguous. Germline CDR1 reads MNHEY; CDR2 reads SVGEGT. Trimming took off 0 bases at V and 4 bases at J, with 6 bases between the two ends. The CDR3 is 13 residues long. Here the CDR3 DNA reads TGTGCCAGCAGTTACTCGGGCAGCACTGAAGCTTTCTTT. Its translation is CASSYSGSTEAFF.

This clonotype occurred a few times. The gene calls are TRBV11-2 and TRBJ2-2, with TRBD1 identical over 10 bases. Germline CDR1 is SGHAT and CDR2 is FQNNGV. This CDR3 is built from 17 residues. The J segment lost 6 bases and the V segment lost 5 bases, leaving 12 bases of the junction unmatched. The CDR3 protein is CASSPSGTGVDSGELFF. Here the CDR3 DNA reads TGTGCCAGCAGCCCGTCCGGGACAGGGGTCGATTCCGGGGAGCTGTTTTTT.

This clonotype was observed at least ten times. The CDR3 nucleotides read TGTGCCAGCAGTCCCCAGGGGTGGGGAGACATGAACACTGAAGCTTTCTTT. Residues: CASSPQGWGDMNTEAFF. The chain couples TRBV6-4 to TRBJ1-1, with D possibly being TRBD1 (6 bases). The germline V and J ends were trimmed by 5 bases and 0 bases, with 19 bases remaining between them. CDR3 length: 17 amino acids. CDR1 is MRHNA and CDR2 is SNTAGT in the germline V gene.

This clonotype showed up many times. The chain links TRBV12-3 or TRBV12-4 to TRBJ2-5; TRBD1 is a possible D gene (6 bases). V lost 5 bases and J lost 2, with 15 bases in between. This CDR3 spans 15 amino acids. The CDR3 nucleotides are TGTGCCAGCAGTGACCGGGACACCTCACAAGAGACCCAGTACTTC. This translates into CASSDRDTSQETQYF.

In its sample, this clonotype was seen many times. The rearrangement joins TRBV6-1 to TRBJ2-7, with 11 nucleotides matching TRBD1. The CDR3 contains 13 residues. J lost 5 bases, V lost 5 bases, and 2 bases had no gene match. The V gene's germline CDR1 is MNHNS and CDR2 SASEGT. The CDR3 region is CASSRTGGHEQYF. For the CDR3, the DNA is TGTGCCAGCAGTCGGACAGGGGGCCACGAGCAGTACTTC.

Only a few counts were recorded for this clonotype. V is TRBV9 and J is TRBJ1-2, with TRBD1 matching over 7 bases. This CDR3 comprises 16 residues. Germline lookup yields CDR1 SGDLS and CDR2 YYNGEE. Trimming took 3 bases from V and 3 from J; bases not matched to a gene: 11. CDR3 DNA: TGTGCCAGCAGCGCAACCGGGACAGCGGGGTACTATGGCTACACCTTC. Its translation: CASSATGTAGYYGYTF.

This clonotype has a count of ten or more. The rearrangement joins TRBV7-2 to TRBJ1-1; TRBD1 might be the D (6 bases). Germline V CDR1 and CDR2: SGHTA, FQGNSA. Trimming took 2 bases from V and 5 from J, leaving 12 bases between them. The CDR3 is made up of 14 amino acids. This CDR3 is CASSLTGFRTEAFF. The CDR3 DNA sequence: TGTGCCAGCAGCTTAACAGGGTTCAGAACTGAAGCTTTCTTT.

This clonotype showed up just once. The chain links TRBV28 to TRBJ2-6; D might be TRBD2 (6 bases). Trimming left V 2 bases short and J 0 bases short, with 8 bases between. The CDR3 has 16 residues. CDR1 is MDHEN and CDR2 is SYDVKM in the germline V gene. DNA for the CDR3: TGTGCCAGCAGTTTACCCGGGGGCTCTGGGGCCAACGTCCTGACTTTC. This gives the protein CASSLPGGSGANVLTF.

This clonotype was observed at least ten times. The chain combines TRBV2 with TRBJ1-6; the D gene is possibly TRBD1 (6 bases). The CDR3 is made up of 15 amino acids. Germline CDR1 is SNHLY and CDR2 is FYNNEI. V dropped 4 bases and J dropped 6 bases, with 13 bases sitting between them. CDR3 amino acids: CASSATGPFNSPLHF. The CDR3 DNA sequence: TGTGCCAGCAGTGCGACAGGCCCATTTAATTCACCCCTCCACTTT.

There are many counts of this clonotype. The rearrangement uses TRBV12-3 or TRBV12-4 and TRBJ2-7; no firm D call. The CDR3 covers 14 residues. V lost 1 base and J lost 2, with 9 bases in between. The CDR3 sequence: CASSLGTRAYEQYF. The CDR3 coding sequence is TGTGCCAGCAGTTTAGGCACCCGGGCCTACGAGCAGTACTTC.